One and the same sample provided the 17 T cell receptor beta chains below, sequenced in a study of blood T cell repertoires in COVID-19 (dated by TCRdb to the early 2020s). The library was produced with the immunoSEQ multiplex PCR assay. TCRdb provides this immuneACCESS table in a form limited to in-frame rearrangements. Some clones are lacking; in checked studies, under half of them reflect an unresolved V gene, and why the rest are absent is not known. This sample lists some 52,000 clones; around 84% were detected once. The biggest ten clones account for about 14% of the sample. Material: peripheral blood. Receptors were obtained from a man aged 65-85 years with acute or convalescent COVID-19.

The chain carries TRBV7-9 and TRBJ2-2; D might be TRBD2 (6 bases). The CDR3 totals 16 residues. In germline, CDR1 is SEHNR, CDR2 FQNEAQ (reference sequence). The V gene lost 5 bases and the J gene lost 6 bases, with 19 bases spanning the gap. The CDR3 sequence is CASSPPGLRRAGELFF. CDR3 bases: TGTGCCAGCAGCCCACCGGGCCTCCGGAGGGCCGGGGAGCTGTTTTTT.

V and J are TRBV6-2 or TRBV6-3 and TRBJ2-7; 8 bases line up with TRBD2. The V segment lost 5 bases and the J segment 4 bases; nucleotides outside the gene matches: 7. CDR3 length: 14 amino acids. The germline gives CDR1 MNHEY, CDR2 SVGEGT. The DNA of the CDR3 is TGTGCCAGCAGTAGTCGGACTAGCCGATACGAGCAGTACGTC. It yields the protein CASSSRTSRYEQYV.

CDR3 protein: CASSRGHSSNQPQHF. As DNA, the CDR3 is TGTGCCAGTAGTAGGGGACATAGTAGCAATCAGCCCCAGCATTTT. The chain combines TRBV19 with TRBJ1-5; tentatively, D is TRBD1 (6 bases). V shed 4 bases and J shed 0 bases, with 10 bases lying between them. The germline gives CDR1 LNHDA, CDR2 SQIVND (reference sequence). There are 15 residues in the CDR3. Based on the CDR3 plus reference TRBV19 and TRBJ1-5, the full variable domain is DGGITQSPKYLFRKEGQNVTLSCEQNLNHDAMYWYRQDPGQGLRLIYYSQIVNDFQKGDIAEGYSVSREKKESFPLTVTSAQKNPTAFYLCASSRGHSSNQPQHFGDGTRLSIL.

The rearrangement links TRBV5-4 to TRBJ2-3, with D possibly TRBD2 on 6 matching bases. CDR3 length: 13 amino acids. V gave up 5 bases and J gave up 0 bases, with 7 bases separating them. Germline CDR1 and CDR2: SGHNT and YYREEE (reference sequence). CDR3 nucleotide sequence: TGTGCCAGCAGTGGACTAAGCACAGATACGCAGTATTTT. Amino acids: CASSGLSTDTQYF.

CDR3 amino acids: CSVAQGVEGNTIYF. Here the CDR3 DNA reads TGCAGCGTCGCACAGGGGGTGGAAGGAAACACCATATATTTT. The V and J genes are TRBV29-1 and TRBJ1-3; 8 bases agree with TRBD1. The CDR3 runs 14 residues. The V gene's germline CDR1 is SQVTM and CDR2 ANQGSEA. Trimming took 6 bases from V and 4 from J; bases not matched to a gene: 8.

The chain links TRBV4-3 to TRBJ1-1; no reliable D call. Trimming cost V 0 bases and J 10 bases, with 18 bases left between them. The CDR3 contains 15 residues. Looked up from germline, CDR1 is LGHNA and CDR2 is YSLEER. The CDR3 spells CASSQDPSAVWAAFF. The DNA of the CDR3 is TGCGCCAGCAGCCAAGATCCGTCAGCCGTATGGGCAGCTTTCTTT.

In its sample, this clone was seen a few times. The chain joins TRBV27 to TRBJ2-7, with 11 bases matching TRBD2. Germline lookup yields CDR1 MNHEY and CDR2 SMNVEV (reference sequence). There are 17 residues in the CDR3. The ends lost 1 base at V and 5 bases at J; junction bases unmatched: 10. CDR3 region: CASSLFVVGTSGDEQYF. The CDR3 DNA is TGTGCCAGCAGTTTATTCGTTGTCGGGACTAGCGGAGACGAGCAGTACTTC.

The rearrangement joins TRBV28 to TRBJ2-1, with 7 bases lining up with TRBD2. J was trimmed by 4 bases and V by 8 bases; bases with no gene match: 8. Germline-derived CDR1 and CDR2 are MDHEN and SYDVKM. The CDR3 spans 14 residues. CDR3 loop: CASSIWGGYNEQFF. In nucleotides, the CDR3 is TGTGCCAGCTCAATCTGGGGGGGGTACAATGAGCAGTTCTTC. The full variable domain, rest sourced from reference TRBV28 and TRBJ2-1, is DVKVTQSSRYLVKRTGEKVFLECVQDMDHENMFWYRQDPGLGLRLIYFSYDVKMKEKGDIPEGYSVSREKKERFSLILESASTNQTSMYLCASSIWGGYNEQFFGPGTRLTVL.

The V and J genes are TRBV4-3 and TRBJ2-5; TRBD2 matches 12 bases. The CDR3 loop spans 19 amino acids. The ends lost 3 bases at V and 0 bases at J; junction bases unmatched: 11. Germline CDR1 is LGHNA and CDR2 is YSLEER. This CDR3 is CASSHHSFTSGGYQETQYF. In DNA form, the CDR3 reads TGCGCCAGCAGCCACCACTCTTTTACTAGCGGGGGGTACCAAGAGACCCAGTACTTC.

This clone was seen just once. CDR3 coding DNA: TGTGCCAGTAGTTCCCTTAACAGGGGCGTCTCTGGAAACACCATATATTTT. Its translation: CASSSLNRGVSGNTIYF. V usage is TRBV19 and J usage is TRBJ1-3; 7 nucleotides agree with TRBD1. This CDR3 is built from 17 residues. The trim removed 5 bases at V and 0 bases at J, leaving 10 bases unmatched. CDR1 LNHDA and CDR2 SQIVND come from the germline V gene (reference sequence). Together with reference TRBV19 and TRBJ1-3, the CDR3 gives the full variable domain: DGGITQSPKYLFRKEGQNVTLSCEQNLNHDAMYWYRQDPGQGLRLIYYSQIVNDFQKGDIAEGYSVSREKKESFPLTVTSAQKNPTAFYLCASSSLNRGVSGNTIYFGEGSWLTVV.

The chain couples TRBV11-2 to TRBJ1-2; 9 nucleotides line up with TRBD1. The germline V gene encodes CDR1 SGHAT and CDR2 FQNNGV. The CDR3 spans 15 residues. V shed 5 bases, J shed 4 bases, and the junction held 8 bases outside the gene matches. CDR3 residues: CASSAWDRATYGYTF. The CDR3 nucleotides are TGTGCCAGCAGCGCCTGGGACAGGGCCACCTATGGCTACACCTTC.

The chain employs TRBV4-1 and TRBJ2-7; TRBD2 aligns across 8 bases. The CDR3 spans 15 residues. Unmatched junction bases numbered 5, after V lost 4 bases and J lost 0 bases. Germline V gene lookup returns CDR1 MGHRA and CDR2 YSYEKL. The DNA of the CDR3 is TGCGCCAGCAGCCTCGGGGGGGGGAGCTCCTACGAGCAGTACTTC. Translation: CASSLGGGSSYEQYF.

The V gene is TRBV19, the J gene TRBJ1-5; D ambiguous. CDR1 and CDR2 (germline): LNHDA, SQIVND (reference sequence). The CDR3 consists of 14 residues. The V end lost 3 bases, the J end lost 6 bases, and 12 bases lay between the germline ends. The CDR3 DNA reads TGTGCCAGTAGTATCTGGGCGGCGGGTCAGCCCCAGCATTTT. Its translation: CASSIWAAGQPQHF.

The chain carries TRBV6-5 and TRBJ2-7, with 8 bases lining up with TRBD2. Germline-derived CDR1 and CDR2 are MNHEY and SVGAGI. CDR3 length: 15 amino acids. The V gene end was trimmed by 7 bases and the J gene end by 4 bases; junction bases not matched to a gene: 12. DNA of the CDR3: TGTGCCAGCAAACCCAATCGGCGGGGGGCTTACGAGCAGTACTTC. Its protein product is CASKPNRRGAYEQYF.

The sample holds one count of this clone. The chain combines TRBV29-1 with TRBJ1-1, with D perhaps matching TRBD1 (5 bases). Germline V gene sequence: CDR1 SQVTM, CDR2 ANQGSEA. The germline V and J ends were trimmed by 4 bases and 1 base, with 10 bases remaining between them. This CDR3 region has 13 residues. The CDR3 DNA reads TGCAGCGTTGCAGAGGGGCCGAACACTGAAGCTTTCTTT. Its protein is CSVAEGPNTEAFF.

This chain links TRBV2 with TRBJ2-5; 9 bases are shared with TRBD1. Germline V gives CDR1 SNHLY, CDR2 FYNNEI. The CDR3 extends over 13 amino acids. V gave up 11 bases and J gave up 6 bases; unmatched junction bases: 10. For the CDR3, the DNA is TGTGCCTGTCAGGGACAGGGTTTAAAGACCCAGTACTTC. Protein: CACQGQGLKTQYF.

This clone occurred a few times. The gene calls are TRBV2 and TRBJ1-5, with 8 bases that match TRBD1. The V segment lost 2 bases and the J segment 2 bases; nucleotides outside the gene matches: 2. Germline loops: CDR1 SNHLY, CDR2 FYNNEI. The CDR3 totals 15 residues. The CDR3 reads CASSESTGGNQPQHF. The CDR3 DNA reads TGTGCCAGCAGTGAATCGACAGGGGGCAATCAGCCCCAGCATTTT.